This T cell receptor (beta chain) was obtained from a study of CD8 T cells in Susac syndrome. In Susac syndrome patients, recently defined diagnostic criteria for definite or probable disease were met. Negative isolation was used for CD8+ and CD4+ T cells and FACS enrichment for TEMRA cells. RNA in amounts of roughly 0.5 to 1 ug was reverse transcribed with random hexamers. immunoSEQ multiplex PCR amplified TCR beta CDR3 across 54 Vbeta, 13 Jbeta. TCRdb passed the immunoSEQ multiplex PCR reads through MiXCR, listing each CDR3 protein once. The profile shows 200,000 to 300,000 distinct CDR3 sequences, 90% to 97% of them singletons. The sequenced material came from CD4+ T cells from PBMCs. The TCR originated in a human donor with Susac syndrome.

CDR3 coding DNA: TGTGCCAGCAGCTTAGGTCCAGCGAACACCGGGGAGCTGTTTTTT. Protein: CASSLGPANTGELFF. The chain carries TRBV7-3 and TRBJ2-2; D unclear. The germline V gene has CDR1 SGHTA and CDR2 FQGTGA. The CDR3 is 15 amino acids. V shed 2 bases and J shed 0 bases, with 7 bases lying between them.